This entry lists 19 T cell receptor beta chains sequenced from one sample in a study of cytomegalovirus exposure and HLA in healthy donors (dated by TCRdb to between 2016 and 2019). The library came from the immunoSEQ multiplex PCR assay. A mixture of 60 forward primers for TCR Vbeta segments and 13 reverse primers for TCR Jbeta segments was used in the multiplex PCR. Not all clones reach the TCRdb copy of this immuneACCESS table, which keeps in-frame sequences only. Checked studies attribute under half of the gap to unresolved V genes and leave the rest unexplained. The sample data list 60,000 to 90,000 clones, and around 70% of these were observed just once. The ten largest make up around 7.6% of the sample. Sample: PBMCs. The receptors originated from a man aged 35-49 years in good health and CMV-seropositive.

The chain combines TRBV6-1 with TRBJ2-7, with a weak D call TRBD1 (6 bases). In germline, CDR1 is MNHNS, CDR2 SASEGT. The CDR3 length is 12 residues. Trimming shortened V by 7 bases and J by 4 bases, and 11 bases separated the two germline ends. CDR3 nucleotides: TGTGCCAGCAACGACGACAGGTACGAGCAGTACTTC. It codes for CASNDDRYEQYF.

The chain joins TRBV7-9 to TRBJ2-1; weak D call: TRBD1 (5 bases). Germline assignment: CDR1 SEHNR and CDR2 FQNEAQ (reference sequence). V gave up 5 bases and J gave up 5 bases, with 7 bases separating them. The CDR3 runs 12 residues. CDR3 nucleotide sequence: TGTGCCAGCAGCCTACAGGACAATGAGCAGTTCTTC. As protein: CASSLQDNEQFF.

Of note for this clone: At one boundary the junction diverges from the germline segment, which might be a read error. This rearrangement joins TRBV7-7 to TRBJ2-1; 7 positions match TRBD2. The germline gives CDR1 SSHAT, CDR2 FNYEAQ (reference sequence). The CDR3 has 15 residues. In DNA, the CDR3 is TGTGCTAGCAGCTACGGGGCGGGAGTTAACAATGAGCAGTTCTTC. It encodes CASSYGAGVNNEQFF.

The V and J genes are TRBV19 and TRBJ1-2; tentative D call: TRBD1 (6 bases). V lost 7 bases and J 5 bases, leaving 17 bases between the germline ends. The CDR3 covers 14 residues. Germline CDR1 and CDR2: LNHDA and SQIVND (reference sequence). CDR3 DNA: TGTGCCAGTACCTTGACAGGAACCCTTTATGGCTACACCTTC. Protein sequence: CASTLTGTLYGYTF.

The DNA of the CDR3 is TGTGCCAGCACCCAGGGCTGGGATGGCTACACCTTC. Its translation: CASTQGWDGYTF. The chain is built from TRBV28 and TRBJ1-2; D possibly corresponds to TRBD1 (5 bases). The germline V gene encodes CDR1 MDHEN and CDR2 SYDVKM. Deletions cut 7 bases from V and 6 bases from J, with 12 bases between. The CDR3 length is 12 residues.

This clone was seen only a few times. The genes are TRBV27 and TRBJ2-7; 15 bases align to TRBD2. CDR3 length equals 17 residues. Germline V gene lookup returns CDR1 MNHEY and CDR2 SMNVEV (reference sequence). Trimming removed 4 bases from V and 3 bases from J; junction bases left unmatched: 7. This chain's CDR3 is CASSSRWTSGGGYEQYF. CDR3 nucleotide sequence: TGTGCCAGCAGTTCCCGGTGGACTAGCGGGGGGGGCTACGAGCAGTACTTC.

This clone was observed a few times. CDR3: CASSLDRVNTEAFF. The CDR3 bases are TGTGCCAGTAGTCTCGACAGGGTGAACACTGAAGCTTTCTTT. V gene TRBV19 combines with J gene TRBJ1-1; 7 nucleotides agree with TRBD1. This CDR3 contains 14 residues. CDR1 and CDR2 (germline): LNHDA, SQIVND (reference sequence). V was clipped by 5 bases and J by 0 bases; unmatched bases: 3.

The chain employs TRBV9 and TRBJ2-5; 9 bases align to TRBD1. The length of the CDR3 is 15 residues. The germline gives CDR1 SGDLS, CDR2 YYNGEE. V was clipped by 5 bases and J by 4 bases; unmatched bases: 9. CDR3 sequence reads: CASSLSSDRGETQYF. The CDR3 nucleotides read TGTGCCAGCAGTCTAAGCTCGGACAGGGGAGAGACCCAGTACTTC.

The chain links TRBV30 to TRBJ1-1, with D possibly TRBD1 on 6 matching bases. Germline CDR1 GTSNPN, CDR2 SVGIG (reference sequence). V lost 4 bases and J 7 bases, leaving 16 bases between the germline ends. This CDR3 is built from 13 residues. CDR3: CAWTRGARDEAFF. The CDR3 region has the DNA TGTGCCTGGACCCGGGGGGCAAGAGATGAAGCTTTCTTT. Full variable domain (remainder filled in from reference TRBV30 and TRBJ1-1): SQTIHQWPATLVQPVGSPLSLECTVEGTSNPNLYWYRQAAGRGLQLLFYSVGIGQISSEVPQNLSASRPQDRQFILSSKKLLLSDSGFYLCAWTRGARDEAFFGQGTRLTVV.

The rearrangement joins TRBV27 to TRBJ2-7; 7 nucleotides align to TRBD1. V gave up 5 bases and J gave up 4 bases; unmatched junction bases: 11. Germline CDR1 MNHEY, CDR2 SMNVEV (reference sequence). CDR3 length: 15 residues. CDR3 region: CASSPRTGLGYEQYF. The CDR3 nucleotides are TGTGCCAGCAGTCCACGGACAGGACTGGGGTACGAGCAGTACTTC.

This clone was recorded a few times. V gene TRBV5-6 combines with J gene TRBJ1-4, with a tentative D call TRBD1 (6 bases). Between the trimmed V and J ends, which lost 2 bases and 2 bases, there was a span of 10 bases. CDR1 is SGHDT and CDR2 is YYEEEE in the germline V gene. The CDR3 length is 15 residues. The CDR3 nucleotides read TGTGCCAGCAGCTTTGGGGGCCGGACTAATGAAAAACTGTTTTTT. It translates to CASSFGGRTNEKLFF.

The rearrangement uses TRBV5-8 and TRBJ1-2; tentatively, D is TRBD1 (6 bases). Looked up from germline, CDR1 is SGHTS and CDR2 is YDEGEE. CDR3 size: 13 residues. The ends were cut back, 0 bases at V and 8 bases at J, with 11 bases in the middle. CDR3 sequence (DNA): TGTGCCAGCAGCTTGGGTCCCAGGGGAGGCTACACCTTC. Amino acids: CASSLGPRGGYTF.

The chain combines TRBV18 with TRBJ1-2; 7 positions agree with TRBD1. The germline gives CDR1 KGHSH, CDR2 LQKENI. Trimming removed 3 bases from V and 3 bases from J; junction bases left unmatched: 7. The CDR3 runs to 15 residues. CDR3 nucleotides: TGTGCCAGCTCACCCCAAGGACAGGCCCACTATGGCTACACCTTC. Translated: CASSPQGQAHYGYTF.

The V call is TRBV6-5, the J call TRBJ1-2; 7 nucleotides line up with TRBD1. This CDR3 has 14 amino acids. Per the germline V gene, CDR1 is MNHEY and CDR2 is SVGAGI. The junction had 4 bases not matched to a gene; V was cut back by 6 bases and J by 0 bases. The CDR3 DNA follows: TGTGCCAGCAGCGTTGGACAGGCTAACTATGGCTACACCTTC. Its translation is CASSVGQANYGYTF.

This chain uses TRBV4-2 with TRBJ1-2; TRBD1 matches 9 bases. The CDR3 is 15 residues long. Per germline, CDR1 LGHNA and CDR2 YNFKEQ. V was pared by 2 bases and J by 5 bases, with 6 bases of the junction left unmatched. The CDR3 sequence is CASSQFRQGGYGYTF. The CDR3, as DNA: TGTGCCAGCAGCCAATTCAGACAGGGGGGGTATGGCTACACCTTC.

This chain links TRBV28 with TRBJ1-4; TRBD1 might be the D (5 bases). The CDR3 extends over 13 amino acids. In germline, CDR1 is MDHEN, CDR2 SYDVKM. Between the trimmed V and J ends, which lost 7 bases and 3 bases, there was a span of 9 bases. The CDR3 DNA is TGTGCCAGCACAGGGTGGGCTAATGAAAAACTGTTTTTT. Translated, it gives CASTGWANEKLFF.

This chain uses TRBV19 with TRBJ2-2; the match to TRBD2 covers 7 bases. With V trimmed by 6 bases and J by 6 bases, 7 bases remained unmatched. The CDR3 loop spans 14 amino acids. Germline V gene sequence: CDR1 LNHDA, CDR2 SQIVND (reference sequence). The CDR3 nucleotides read TGTGCCAGTAGACGGGAGGCAGTCCCCGGGGAGCTGTTTTTT. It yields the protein CASRREAVPGELFF.

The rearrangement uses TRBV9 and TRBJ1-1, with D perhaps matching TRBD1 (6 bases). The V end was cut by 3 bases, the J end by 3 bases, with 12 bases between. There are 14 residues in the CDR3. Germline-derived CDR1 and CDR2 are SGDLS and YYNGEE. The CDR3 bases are TGTGCCAGCAGCGCCGATGACAGGTACACTGAAGCTTTCTTT. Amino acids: CASSADDRYTEAFF.

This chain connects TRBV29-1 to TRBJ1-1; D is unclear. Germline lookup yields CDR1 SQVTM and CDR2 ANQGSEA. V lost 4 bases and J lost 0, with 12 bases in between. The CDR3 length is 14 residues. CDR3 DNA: TGCAGCGTTGGTAAACTCCTAATGAACACTGAAGCTTTCTTT. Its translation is CSVGKLLMNTEAFF.